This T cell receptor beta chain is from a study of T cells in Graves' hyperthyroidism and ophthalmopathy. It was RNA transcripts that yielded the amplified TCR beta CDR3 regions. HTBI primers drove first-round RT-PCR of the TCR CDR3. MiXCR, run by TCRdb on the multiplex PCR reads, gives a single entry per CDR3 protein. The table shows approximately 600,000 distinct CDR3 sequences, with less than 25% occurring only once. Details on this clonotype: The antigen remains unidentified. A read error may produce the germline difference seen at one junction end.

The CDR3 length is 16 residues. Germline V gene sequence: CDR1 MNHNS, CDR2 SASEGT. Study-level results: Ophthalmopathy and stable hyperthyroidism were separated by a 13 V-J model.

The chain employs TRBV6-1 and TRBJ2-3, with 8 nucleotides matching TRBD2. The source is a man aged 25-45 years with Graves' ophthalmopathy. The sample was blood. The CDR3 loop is CANSRGGAGGTDTQYF. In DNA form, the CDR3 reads TGTGCCAACAGTAGAGGTGGAGCGGGGGGCACAGATACGCAGTATTTT.